The 9 T cell receptor beta chains below come from one sample, sequenced in a study of early T cells in non-severe SARS-CoV-2 infection. TCRdb processed the 5' RACE reads anew with MiXCR; each CDR3 protein has one entry. The repertoire has 45,000 to 55,000 distinct CDR3 sequences, 5.5% to 7.5% of them found once; the top ten carry roughly 3.9%. Sequenced material: whole blood. Receptors originate from an adult who was a healthcare worker with PCR-confirmed SARS-CoV-2 infection or an uninfected control (not recorded which).

The chain carries TRBV18 and TRBJ2-2, with D possibly matching TRBD1 (5 bases). CDR3 length: 13 amino acids. Germline V CDR1 and CDR2: KGHSH, LQKENI. Trimming cost V 3 bases and J 5 bases, with 7 bases left between them. For the CDR3, the DNA is TGTGCCAGCTCACCTCCAGGGACCGGGGAGCTGTTTTTT. Its protein product is CASSPPGTGELFF.

The chain has TRBV29-1 and TRBJ1-3; D uncertain. Germline-derived CDR1 and CDR2 are SQVTM and ANQGSEA. The V and J ends lost 5 bases and 4 bases respectively, with 12 bases between them. The CDR3 is made up of 13 amino acids. The CDR3 bases are TGCAGCGTTTTAGCCAGCCGCGGAAACACCATATATTTT. Encoded protein: CSVLASRGNTIYF. Full variable domain (missing parts from reference TRBV29-1 and TRBJ1-3): SAVISQKPSRDICQRGTSLTIQCQVDSQVTMMFWYRQQPGQSLTLIATANQGSEATYESGFVIDKFPISRPNLTFSTLTVSNMSPEDSSIYLCSVLASRGNTIYFGEGSWLTVV.

This clonotype has a handful of counts. The rearrangement uses TRBV29-1 and TRBJ2-2; D possibly corresponds to TRBD2 (6 bases). CDR1 and CDR2 from the germline V gene are SQVTM and ANQGSEA. This CDR3 region has 13 residues. Between the trimmed V and J ends, which lost 7 bases and 1 base, there was a span of 10 bases. CDR3 region: CSGTAGNTGELFF. The CDR3, as DNA: TGCAGCGGTACAGCGGGGAACACCGGGGAGCTGTTTTTT.

This clonotype was seen many times. The rearrangement links TRBV4-1 to TRBJ2-3; 9 bases are shared with TRBD2. This CDR3 contains 18 residues. V lost 4 bases, J lost 0 bases, and 11 bases stayed unmatched. Per germline, CDR1 MGHRA and CDR2 YSYEKL. The CDR3 coding sequence is TGCGCCAGCAGCCTTAATCGGCGGGGGGGGACTAGCACAGATACGCAGTATTTT. It codes for CASSLNRRGGTSTDTQYF.

The chain employs TRBV14 and TRBJ2-3; 7 bases are shared with TRBD2. Germline lookup yields CDR1 SGHDN and CDR2 FVKESK. This CDR3 is built from 19 residues. The junction had 19 bases not matched to a gene; V was cut back by 1 base and J by 6 bases. The CDR3 sequence: CASSQVGGLGSGFDDTQYF. The CDR3 coding sequence is TGTGCCAGCAGCCAAGTAGGAGGACTAGGGTCTGGTTTTGACGATACGCAGTATTTT.

The chain links TRBV29-1 to TRBJ2-7; 8 positions match TRBD1. With 2 bases clipped from V and 3 bases from J, the junction kept 6 bases outside the gene matches. In germline, CDR1 is SQVTM, CDR2 ANQGSEA. The CDR3 loop spans 14 amino acids. The CDR3: CSVEFGTGDYEQYF. For the CDR3, the DNA is TGCAGCGTTGAATTCGGGACAGGAGACTACGAGCAGTACTTC.

This clonotype was detected ten times or more. The rearrangement links TRBV7-9 to TRBJ1-2; the D gene is possibly TRBD1 (5 bases). Germline values: CDR1 SEHNR, CDR2 FQNEAQ (reference sequence). V lost 3 bases, J lost 4 bases, and 6 bases lay in between. This CDR3 has 12 residues. Written as DNA, the CDR3 is TGTGCCAGCAGCTTCGACAGCTATGGCTACACCTTC. Translating gives CASSFDSYGYTF.

J is TRBJ2-3 and V is TRBV29-1; D not certain. The V end was cut by 7 bases, the J end by 4 bases, with 15 bases between. Per the germline V gene, CDR1 is SQVTM and CDR2 is ANQGSEA. There are 13 residues in the CDR3. The CDR3 nucleotides are TGCAGCGGTAAACCCACCTTGGCAGATACGCAGTATTTT. The encoded protein is CSGKPTLADTQYF.

This clonotype was seen a few times. The V call is TRBV7-8, the J call TRBJ2-5, with 8 bases fitting TRBD1. Looked up from germline, CDR1 is SGHVS and CDR2 is FQNEAQ. J gave up 0 bases and V 5 bases, and 11 bases lay outside the gene matches. The CDR3 extends over 17 amino acids. The CDR3 DNA reads as TGTGCCAGCAGCACACGGGACAGGTACCTGTACCAAGAGACCCAGTACTTC. It is translated as CASSTRDRYLYQETQYF.